These T cell receptor beta chains were read from a single sample in a study of STAT5B mutations in CD4+ large granular lymphocyte leukemia. Generated by immunoSEQ multiplex PCR, the TCRdb table keeps only in-frame clones and is missing some. In the table there are about 30,000 clones, approximately 69% of which are singletons. Input material: CD4+ T cells from blood buffy coats. The source is a human donor in good health. The CDR3 runs from the conserved cysteine through the conserved F or W. The D gene is left open where the match is weak. A clone size is listed for some rows: how often the clone was seen (once, few, many), or a class if it is expanded.

>TRBV29-1|.|.|TRBJ2-7
CSVELWGSSYEQYF
TGCAGCGTTGAACTTTGGGGATCATCCTACGAGCAGTACTTC
>TRBV9|.|.|TRBJ1-2
CASSVDQGYGYTF
TGTGCCAGCAGCGTAGATCAGGGCTATGGCTACACCTTC
>TRBV27|.|TRBD2|TRBJ2-1
CASSSLAGVGGEQFF
TGTGCCAGCAGTTCCCTTGCCGGAGTGGGGGGGGAGCAGTTCTTC
>TRBV4-2|.|.|TRBJ2-2
CASSQDRETGELFF
TGTGCCAGCAGCCAAGACAGGGAAACCGGGGAGCTGTTTTTT
>TRBV5-8|.|.|TRBJ1-2
CASSSRQEPFYGYTF
TGTGCCAGCAGCTCTCGACAGGAGCCCTTCTATGGCTACACCTTC
>TRBV28|.|TRBD2|TRBJ2-2
CASSSATSGRIGGELFF
TGTGCCAGCAGTTCGGCGACTAGCGGGAGGATAGGCGGGGAGCTGTTTTTT
>TRBV6-5|.|.|TRBJ2-6
CASSYWFSGANVLTF
TGTGCCAGCAGTTATTGGTTCTCTGGGGCCAACGTCCTGACTTTC
>TRBV19|.|.|TRBJ1-2
CASSLGAGSNYGYTF
TGTGCCAGTAGTCTCGGCGCCGGTTCTAACTATGGCTACACCTTC
>TRBV28|.|.|TRBJ2-1
CASTKSGPSLDEQFF
TGTGCCAGCACCAAGTCAGGGCCATCTTTGGATGAGCAGTTCTTC
>TRBV5-5|once|TRBD2|TRBJ2-7
CASSPYEGTSGNEQYF
TGTGCCAGCAGCCCTTATGAGGGGACTAGCGGGAACGAGCAGTACTTC
>TRBV4-1|.|TRBD2|TRBJ2-7
CASSQGWLAGESAYEQYF
TGCGCCAGCAGCCAGGGTTGGCTAGCGGGAGAGTCAGCTTACGAGCAGTACTTC
>TRBV4-1|.|.|TRBJ1-3
CASSQGGQGNTIYF
TGCGCCAGCAGCCAGGGGGGTCAGGGAAACACCATATATTTT
>TRBV5-1|.|TRBD1|TRBJ1-4
CASSLDGQGANEKLFF
TGCGCCAGCAGCTTGGATGGGCAGGGGGCTAATGAAAAACTGTTTTTT
>TRBV10-3|.|.|TRBJ1-2
CAITGENAANYGYTF
TGTGCCATCACGGGCGAGAACGCAGCTAACTATGGCTACACCTTC
>TRBV10-3|few|.|TRBJ2-6
CAISEPGGREANVLTF
TGTGCCATCAGTGAGCCAGGGGGGCGGGAGGCCAACGTCCTGACTTTC
>TRBV19|.|.|TRBJ1-5
CASSLPGPYPVSNQPQHF
TGTGCCAGTAGCCTACCGGGCCCATATCCCGTGAGCAATCAGCCCCAGCATTTT
>TRBV5-5|.|.|TRBJ1-3
CASSLETSGTIYF
TGTGCCAGCAGCTTAGAAACTTCCGGCACCATATATTTT
>TRBV5-4|.|.|TRBJ1-2
CASSLAPEGSLANYGYTF
TGTGCCAGCAGCTTGGCCCCGGAGGGGAGCCTGGCTAACTATGGCTACACCTTC
>TRBV19|.|.|TRBJ1-1
CASNRGGSTEAFF
TGTGCCAGTAATAGGGGGGGGAGCACTGAAGCTTTCTTT
>TRBV29-1|.|TRBD1|TRBJ1-1
CSVELGTGLEAFF
TGCAGCGTTGAGTTGGGGACAGGACTTGAAGCTTTCTTT
>TRBV21-1|.|.|TRBJ1-4
CASSEQGMTNEKLFF
TGTGCCAGCAGCGAGCAAGGAATGACTAATGAAAAACTGTTTTTT
>TRBV12-5|.|TRBD2|TRBJ2-3
CASSSGGPSTDTQYF
TGTGCTAGTTCTAGCGGGGGGCCCAGCACAGATACGCAGTATTTT
>TRBV25-1|.|TRBD2|TRBJ2-3
CASTAGGDTQYF
TGTGCCAGCACCGCGGGAGGCGATACGCAGTATTTT
>TRBV19|.|.|TRBJ1-1
CASSPRGGPRGTEAFF
TGTGCCAGTAGTCCGAGAGGGGGGCCCAGGGGCACTGAAGCTTTCTTT
>TRBV10-2|.|TRBD1|TRBJ1-1
CASRTGFVAEAFF
TGCGCCAGCAGGACAGGGTTCGTCGCTGAAGCTTTCTTT
>TRBV2|.|.|TRBJ2-1
CASSVMINEQFF
TGTGCCAGCAGTGTCATGATTAATGAGCAGTTCTTC
>TRBV10-3|few|.|TRBJ2-7
CATSRTGYEQYF
TGTGCCACAAGCCGCACGGGCTACGAGCAGTACTTC
>TRBV6-5|.|TRBD1|TRBJ1-2
CASSYSSGQGSYGYTF
TGTGCCAGCAGTTACAGTTCGGGACAGGGATCCTATGGCTACACCTTC
>TRBV4-2|.|.|TRBJ1-2
CAGSQNPTQNYGYTF
TGTGCCGGCAGCCAAAACCCGACGCAAAACTATGGCTACACCTTC
>TRBV5-1|.|TRBD1|TRBJ2-1
CASSLGDRAGTYNEQFF
TGCGCCAGCAGCTTGGGGGACAGGGCGGGAACTTACAATGAGCAGTTCTTC
>TRBV6-1|.|TRBD1|TRBJ1-2
CASSATGVGYTF
TGTGCCAGCAGTGCAACAGGGGTGGGCTACACCTTC
>TRBV5-1|few|.|TRBJ2-6
CASSLGQSGANVLTF
TGCGCCAGCAGCCTAGGACAGTCTGGGGCCAACGTCCTGACTTTC
>TRBV7-9|.|.|TRBJ2-5
CASSPNGWTQYF
TGTGCCAGCAGCCCGAACGGGTGGACCCAGTACTTC
>TRBV15|.|.|TRBJ2-1
CATSTRTGSGNEQFF
TGTGCCACCAGCACCCGGACGGGATCGGGGAATGAGCAGTTCTTC
>TRBV10-2|.|TRBD2|TRBJ2-7
CATRQRGNTYEQYF
TGCGCCACCAGGCAGCGGGGAAACACCTACGAGCAGTACTTC
>TRBV29-1|.|TRBD2|TRBJ2-7
CSVRTSGSYEQYF
TGCAGCGTTAGGACTAGCGGGTCCTACGAGCAGTACTTC
>TRBV30|few|TRBD1|TRBJ1-5
CAWGPQGARNQPQHF
TGTGCCTGGGGACCGCAGGGGGCAAGAAATCAGCCCCAGCATTTT
>TRBV4-2|.|.|TRBJ1-2
CASSLASGRTYGYTF
TGTGCCAGCAGCTTGGCCAGTGGCAGGACATATGGCTACACCTTC
>TRBV5-4|few|.|TRBJ1-1
CASSLAGALNTEAFF
TGTGCCAGCAGCTTGGCAGGGGCACTGAACACTGAAGCTTTCTTT
>TRBV2|.|TRBD1|TRBJ2-1
CASKSGTGNNEQFF
TGTGCCAGCAAATCCGGGACAGGCAACAATGAGCAGTTCTTC
>TRBV5-6|.|TRBD2|TRBJ2-1
CASSADGSGRYNEQFF
TGTGCCAGCAGCGCTGATGGTAGCGGGAGGTACAATGAGCAGTTCTTC
>TRBV11-2|.|.|TRBJ2-5
CASSLGQVQETQYF
TGTGCCAGCAGCTTAGGACAGGTACAAGAGACCCAGTACTTC
>TRBV4-3|.|TRBD2|TRBJ2-1
CASSHLATSGSSYEQFF
TGCGCCAGCAGCCATCTCGCGACTAGCGGGAGTAGCTATGAGCAGTTCTTC
>TRBV15|.|.|TRBJ2-3
CATSRDRGTDTQYF
TGTGCCACCAGCAGAGATAGGGGCACAGATACGCAGTATTTT